One sample yielded the 10 T cell receptor beta chains listed below, sequenced in a study of T cells in Graves' hyperthyroidism and ophthalmopathy. Amplified regions were TCR beta CDR3 sequences from RNA transcripts. When the TCR CDR3 underwent first-round RT-PCR, the HTBI primer set was used. TCRdb processed the multiplex PCR reads anew with MiXCR; each CDR3 protein has one entry. The sample consists of roughly 380,000 distinct CDR3 sequences, approximately 15% of them appearing once. The material sequenced was blood. These receptors were obtained from a woman aged 18-29 years with Graves' hyperthyroidism.

This clonotype came up many times. The CDR3 bases are TGTGCCAGCATCCGGACAGGGGACAATGAGCAGTTCTTC. Its translation is CASIRTGDNEQFF. The J gene is TRBJ2-1, the V gene TRBV12-3 or TRBV12-4; TRBD1 aligns across 9 bases. J was trimmed by 5 bases and V by 7 bases; bases with no gene match: 3. CDR3 size: 13 residues.

This clonotype has at least ten counts. This chain connects TRBV6-1 to TRBJ2-7; D may be TRBD1 or TRBD2 (7 bases each). CDR1 is MNHNS and CDR2 is SASEGT in the germline V gene. V was pared by 6 bases and J by 3 bases, with 18 bases between. The CDR3 is made up of 15 amino acids. CDR3 DNA sequence: TGTGCCAGCAGCGCCGTCTCAGGGGGGGGCTACGAGCAGTACTTC. Its translation: CASSAVSGGGYEQYF.

This clonotype was seen more than once but under ten times. This chain joins TRBV10-3 and TRBJ2-1; 10 nucleotides match TRBD2. Per germline, CDR1 ENHRY and CDR2 SYGVKD. The CDR3 loop spans 14 amino acids. Germline trimming cut 6 bases from V and 9 bases from J; bases unmatched to any gene: 8. Here the CDR3 DNA reads TGTGCCATCAGGGCTAGCGGGGGACCATCTGAGCAGTTCTTC. Translation: CAIRASGGPSEQFF.

The chain recombines TRBV5-6 with TRBJ2-1, with D possibly being TRBD2 (6 bases). The V gene's germline CDR1 is SGHDT and CDR2 YYEEEE. Trimming shortened V by 5 bases and J by 0 bases, and 18 bases separated the two germline ends. This CDR3 has 17 residues. The CDR3 sequence: CASSPLIAASSYNEQFF. The CDR3 nucleotides read TGTGCCAGCAGTCCCTTAATAGCGGCGAGCTCCTACAATGAGCAGTTCTTC.

Turning to this clonotype: A much larger clone lies a single base off, so this may be a read error. It is likely a read error, because the conserved phenylalanine at the end of the CDR3 is missing. This sequence joins TRBV30 and TRBJ1-1, with TRBD1 identical over 7 bases. In germline, CDR1 is GTSNPN, CDR2 SVGIG (reference sequence). Trimming at V came to 2 bases and at J to 3 bases, leaving 9 bases not matched to a gene. The CDR3 spans 15 residues. CDR3 loop: CAWSQKRGPYTEAFL. The DNA for the CDR3 is TGTGCCTGGAGTCAAAAGAGGGGGCCATACACTGAAGCTTTCCTT.

This clonotype was counted only a few times. This sequence joins TRBV15 and TRBJ1-5; possible D gene TRBD1, 6 bases. The V and J ends lost 1 base and 2 bases respectively, with 12 bases between them. The CDR3 is 16 amino acids. Germline CDR1 is LNHNV and CDR2 is YYDKDF (reference sequence). The CDR3 nucleotides are TGTGCCACCAGCAGAGCGGGACAACGAGGCAATCAGCCCCAGCATTTT. It specifies CATSRAGQRGNQPQHF.

This clonotype was recorded at least ten times. V usage is TRBV6-1 and J usage is TRBJ1-5, with D possibly being TRBD1 (5 bases). CDR3 length: 16 residues. Germline CDR1 MNHNS, CDR2 SASEGT. V dropped 5 bases and J dropped 3 bases, with 17 bases sitting between them. The CDR3 nucleotides read TGTGCCAGCAGTCTCCCCCAGGGAGGGGTCAATCAGCCCCAGCATTTT. It yields the protein CASSLPQGGVNQPQHF.

This clonotype was counted many times. The rearrangement links TRBV4-1 to TRBJ2-5; D may match TRBD1 or TRBD2 (6 bases each). CDR3 length: 15 amino acids. The V end was cut by 0 bases, the J end by 5 bases, with 13 bases between. Germline lookup yields CDR1 MGHRA and CDR2 YSYEKL. Here the CDR3 reads CASSQETGRLETQYF. The CDR3 DNA reads TGCGCCAGCAGCCAAGAAACAGGGAGGTTGGAGACCCAGTACTTC.

This clonotype was seen more than once but under ten times. The chain recombines TRBV30 with TRBJ2-1; 7 bases match TRBD1. Germline-derived CDR1 and CDR2 are GTSNPN and SVGIG (reference sequence). V shed 0 bases and J 4 bases; nucleotides not matched to a gene: 3. This CDR3 is 14 amino acids long. The CDR3 sequence is CAWSVWDSYNEQFF. The CDR3 coding sequence is TGTGCCTGGAGTGTATGGGACAGTTACAATGAGCAGTTCTTC.

Here the CDR3 reads CSASLQGAGNIQYF. The CDR3, as DNA: TGCAGTGCTAGTTTACAGGGGGCTGGAAACATTCAGTACTTC. The chain recombines TRBV20-1 with TRBJ2-4, with 9 positions matching TRBD1. The CDR3 runs 14 residues. Germline V lookup: CDR1 DFQATT, CDR2 SNEGSKA (reference sequence). V was clipped by 3 bases and J by 6 bases; unmatched bases: 6.